The 27 T cell receptor beta chains presented below share a single source sample, sequenced in a study of technical replicates of blood from a handful of donors. This table comes from immunoSEQ multiplex PCR, and its TCRdb copy is limited to in-frame clones, with some not included. The sample holds some 93,000 clones; approximately 95% are singletons and the top ten take over 0.2%. Sequencing was carried out using T cells isolated from PBMCs. The receptors stem from a human donor in good health.

J is TRBJ2-5 and V is TRBV6-4; TRBD1 is a possible D gene (6 bases). Germline-derived CDR1 and CDR2 are MRHNA and SNTAGT. The length of the CDR3 is 18 residues. V was shortened by 3 bases and J by 0 bases, with 20 bases between the two germline ends. DNA of the CDR3: TGTGCCAGCAGTGATAGGACAGCTAAAGTTAGCTACCAAGAGACCCAGTACTTC. Translated: CASSDRTAKVSYQETQYF.

This chain links TRBV13 with TRBJ1-4; D is ambiguous. Per the germline V gene, CDR1 is PRHDT and CDR2 is FYEKMQ (reference sequence). The CDR3 spans 12 residues. V lost 4 bases, J lost 5 bases, and 5 bases lay in between. The CDR3 DNA reads TGTGCCAGCAGCTCGGAGAATGAAAAACTGTTTTTT. Its translation: CASSSENEKLFF.

This rearrangement joins TRBV2 to TRBJ2-5; 10 bases align to TRBD2. Germline CDR1 is SNHLY and CDR2 is FYNNEI. The ends lost 5 bases at V and 3 bases at J; junction bases unmatched: 6. There are 15 residues in the CDR3. CDR3 sequence reads: CASSRTGLAKETQYF. CDR3 sequence (DNA): TGTGCCAGCAGTCGGACGGGACTAGCGAAAGAGACCCAGTACTTC.

This clone was picked up one time. The chain carries TRBV4-1 and TRBJ2-7; 13 nucleotides agree with TRBD2. The germline V gene encodes CDR1 MGHRA and CDR2 YSYEKL. The CDR3 consists of 15 residues. The V segment lost 4 bases and the J segment 2 bases; nucleotides outside the gene matches: 2. CDR3 sequence: CASSLGLAGAYEQYF. The CDR3 nucleotides are TGCGCCAGCAGCCTAGGACTAGCGGGGGCCTACGAGCAGTACTTC.

This chain joins TRBV5-1 and TRBJ2-1; D may be TRBD2 (5 bases). V was trimmed by 5 bases and J by 8 bases, leaving 14 bases between them. This CDR3 contains 13 residues. Germline values: CDR1 SGHRS, CDR2 YFSETQ. CDR3 in amino acids: CASRRTFQYEQFF. The CDR3 DNA reads TGCGCCAGCAGAAGGACTTTCCAATATGAGCAGTTCTTC.

The chain recombines TRBV11-2 with TRBJ1-1; no reliable D call. Trimming pared 5 bases from V and 0 bases from J, leaving 10 bases between. This CDR3 is 14 amino acids long. Germline V gene sequence: CDR1 SGHAT, CDR2 FQNNGV. CDR3 in amino acids: CASSPAGMNTEAFF. CDR3 bases: TGTGCCAGCAGCCCGGCGGGGATGAACACTGAAGCTTTCTTT.

The sample holds one count of this clone. The chain carries TRBV7-2 and TRBJ2-5, with unresolved D. This CDR3 region has 13 residues. The germline V gene has CDR1 SGHTA and CDR2 FQGNSA. With 3 bases removed from V and 0 bases from J, the gap between germline ends came to 5 bases. CDR3 amino acids: CASSFLYQETQYF. CDR3 nucleotide sequence: TGTGCCAGCAGCTTCCTATACCAAGAGACCCAGTACTTC.

The CDR3 DNA follows: TGTGCCAGCAGTGAATGGGGGGGAGGGAACACCGGGGAGCTGTTTTTT. Amino acids: CASSEWGGGNTGELFF. The V call is TRBV6-1, the J call TRBJ2-2; 7 bases align to TRBD2. J lost 1 base, V lost 2 bases, and 4 bases had no gene match. CDR3 length: 16 residues. In germline, CDR1 is MNHNS, CDR2 SASEGT.

The gene calls are TRBV10-2 and TRBJ2-5; 13 nucleotides line up with TRBD2. J lost 12 bases, V lost 10 bases, and 8 bases had no gene match. This CDR3 is 12 amino acids long. Germline lookup yields CDR1 WSHSY and CDR2 SAAADI. CDR3 bases: TGCGCCATTTCGACTAGCGGGGGGTCGGAGTACTTC. Protein product: CAISTSGGSEYF.

The sample holds one count of this clone. The chain uses TRBV12-5 and TRBJ1-4; D may be TRBD1 (5 bases). The CDR3 loop spans 16 amino acids. With 0 bases removed from V and 5 bases from J, the gap between germline ends came to 13 bases. Per the germline V gene, CDR1 is LGHNT and CDR2 is FRNRAP. The CDR3 DNA reads as TGTGCTAGTGGTTTGGTACTCAACAGACAGAATGAAAAACTGTTTTTT. Its translation is CASGLVLNRQNEKLFF. The complete variable domain, with remaining parts taken from reference TRBV12-5 and TRBJ1-4, reads DARVTQTPRHKVTEMGQEVTMRCQPILGHNTVFWYRQTMMQGLELLAYFRNRAPLDDSGMPKDRFSAEMPDATLATLKIQPSEPRDSAVYFCASGLVLNRQNEKLFFGSGTQLSVL.

The chain's CDR3 is CATLIGWQPQHF. The CDR3 region has the DNA TGTGCCACCCTAATCGGTTGGCAGCCCCAGCATTTT. The genes are TRBV6-1 and TRBJ1-5; no reliable D call. The CDR3 contains 12 residues. Germline V gene data show CDR1 as MNHNS and CDR2 as SASEGT. V lost 10 bases, J lost 7 bases, and 14 bases lay in between.

The chain is built from TRBV2 and TRBJ1-1; D is unclear. Germline CDR1 and CDR2: SNHLY and FYNNEI. CDR3 length: 14 amino acids. Trimming removed 2 bases from V and 5 bases from J, with 12 bases in between. The CDR3 DNA reads as TGTGCCAGCAGTGAAACGGGGATTTGGACTGAAGCTTTCTTT. As protein: CASSETGIWTEAFF.

V gene TRBV11-3 combines with J gene TRBJ2-1, with a tentative D call TRBD2 (5 bases). This CDR3 spans 14 amino acids. CDR1 SGHNT and CDR2 YENEEA come from the germline V gene. V was shortened by 5 bases and J by 8 bases, with 16 bases between the two germline ends. In nucleotides, the CDR3 is TGTGCCAGCAGCCCACTTCCTAGCTCCCATGAGCAGTTCTTC. Amino acid sequence: CASSPLPSSHEQFF. The full variable domain, its missing parts supplied by reference TRBV11-3 and TRBJ2-1, is EAGVVQSPRYKIIEKKQPVAFWCNPISGHNTLYWYLQNLGQGPELLIRYENEEAVDDSQLPKDRFSAERLKGVDSTLKIQPAELGDSAVYLCASSPLPSSHEQFFGPGTRLTVL.

This chain links TRBV7-3 with TRBJ1-1; D call uncertain. The CDR3 contains 13 residues. From germline, CDR1 is SGHTA and CDR2 FQGTGA. The V end lost 4 bases, the J end lost 3 bases, and 9 bases lay between the germline ends. CDR3 region: CASSSDKYTEAFF. CDR3 bases: TGTGCCAGCAGCTCAGACAAGTACACTGAAGCTTTCTTT. Together with reference TRBV7-3 and TRBJ1-1, the CDR3 gives the full variable domain: GAGVSQTPSNKVTEKGKYVELRCDPISGHTALYWYRQSLGQGPEFLIYFQGTGAADDSGLPNDRFFAVRPEGSVSTLKIQRTERGDSAVYLCASSSDKYTEAFFGQGTRLTVV.

The count of this clone is one. The chain combines TRBV11-2 with TRBJ2-7; the match to TRBD1 covers 11 bases. The CDR3 has 15 residues. Germline CDR1 is SGHAT and CDR2 is FQNNGV. V trimming: 5 bases; J trimming: 6 bases; junction bases outside the gene matches: 9. In DNA, the CDR3 is TGTGCCAGCAGCCCTACGAGGACAGGGGGCGGCGAGCAGTACTTC. Translating gives CASSPTRTGGGEQYF.

The CDR3 protein is CASVDVGRWYF. CDR3 sequence (DNA): TGTGCCAGCGTGGACGTGGGGAGGTGGTATTTT. The chain links TRBV28 to TRBJ2-3, with D possibly being TRBD2 (6 bases). The CDR3 loop spans 11 amino acids. The germline gives CDR1 MDHEN, CDR2 SYDVKM. Between the trimmed V and J ends, which lost 8 bases and 14 bases, there was a span of 17 bases.

CDR3 DNA: TGTGCCATTAGGGACAGAATGAACACTGAAGCTTTCTTT. It translates to CAIRDRMNTEAFF. The genes are TRBV10-3 and TRBJ1-1, with 7 positions matching TRBD1. V shed 9 bases, J shed 0 bases, and the junction held 4 bases outside the gene matches. Germline V lookup: CDR1 ENHRY, CDR2 SYGVKD. CDR3 length: 13 residues.

Only one count was recorded for this clone. The J gene is TRBJ2-3, the V gene TRBV19, with D tentatively TRBD2 (5 bases). This CDR3 is 11 amino acids long. The V and J ends lost 5 bases and 6 bases respectively, with 6 bases between them. Germline CDR1 LNHDA, CDR2 SQIVND (reference sequence). CDR3 protein: CASSLADTQYF. The CDR3, as DNA: TGTGCCAGTAGTTTAGCGGATACGCAGTATTTT.

The chain links TRBV10-3 to TRBJ1-5; 7 bases fit TRBD1. This CDR3 is 13 amino acids long. Germline V CDR1 and CDR2: ENHRY, SYGVKD. The junction had 8 bases not matched to a gene; V was cut back by 10 bases and J by 5 bases. DNA of the CDR3: TGTGCCACACAGGGGACAAACTATCAGCCCCAGCATTTT. Its translation is CATQGTNYQPQHF.

V usage is TRBV6-5 and J usage is TRBJ2-1, with a possible D match to TRBD1 (6 bases). The CDR3 is 13 residues long. V gave up 7 bases and J gave up 1 base, with 8 bases separating them. Germline CDR1 reads MNHEY; CDR2 reads SVGAGI. CDR3 sequence reads: CASKDRSYNEQFF. The CDR3 coding sequence is TGTGCCAGCAAAGACAGGTCCTACAATGAGCAGTTCTTC.

This clone was observed a single time. V usage is TRBV5-1 and J usage is TRBJ2-5, with 12 positions matching TRBD2. This CDR3 spans 19 amino acids. J lost 3 bases, V lost 0 bases, and 12 bases had no gene match. Germline V gives CDR1 SGHRS, CDR2 YFSETQ. The CDR3 sequence is CASSLGTSGIVGEKETQYF. In DNA form, the CDR3 reads TGCGCCAGCAGCTTGGGGACTAGCGGGATTGTAGGGGAAAAAGAGACCCAGTACTTC. Complete variable domain (other parts from reference TRBV5-1 and TRBJ2-5): KAGVTQTPRYLIKTRGQQVTLSCSPISGHRSVSWYQQTPGQGLQFLFEYFSETQRNKGNFPGRFSGRQFSNSRSEMNVSTLELGDSALYLCASSLGTSGIVGEKETQYFGPGTRLLVL.

The chain is built from TRBV2 and TRBJ2-7; maybe TRBD1 (6 bases). Germline CDR1 SNHLY, CDR2 FYNNEI. The CDR3 extends over 13 amino acids. Between the trimmed V and J ends, which lost 8 bases and 2 bases, there was a span of 13 bases. CDR3 nucleotide sequence: TGTGCCAGCCTGGACAGCCACCCCTACGAGCAGTACTTC. This codes for CASLDSHPYEQYF.

The chain joins TRBV5-1 to TRBJ2-7, with 7 positions matching TRBD2. J lost 6 bases, V lost 4 bases, and 7 bases had no gene match. Germline V lookup: CDR1 SGHRS, CDR2 YFSETQ. The CDR3 is made up of 13 amino acids. CDR3 protein: CASSPGTISEQYF. Here the CDR3 DNA reads TGCGCCAGCAGCCCCGGGACTATCTCCGAGCAGTACTTC.

The V call is TRBV29-1, the J call TRBJ1-1; the D gene is possibly TRBD1 (6 bases). V lost 5 bases, J lost 5 bases, and 15 bases lay in between. Germline CDR1 is SQVTM and CDR2 is ANQGSEA. The CDR3 consists of 13 residues. CDR3 coding DNA: TGCAGCGTTAACCTACAGGGAACGACTGAAGCTTTCTTT. It yields the protein CSVNLQGTTEAFF.

CDR3 nucleotide sequence: TGCGCCAGCAGCCAAGAGAGGACTTCGTGGGAGACTGAAGCTTTCTTT. This gives the protein CASSQERTSWETEAFF. V and J are TRBV4-1 and TRBJ1-1; D gene uncertain. The V and J ends lost 0 bases and 5 bases respectively, with 16 bases between them. The CDR3 consists of 16 residues. Looked up from germline, CDR1 is MGHRA and CDR2 is YSYEKL.

This chain connects TRBV11-3 to TRBJ2-3; 7 bases are a match to TRBD1. The CDR3 loop spans 16 amino acids. The V segment lost 3 bases and the J segment 0 bases; nucleotides outside the gene matches: 6. Germline V CDR1 and CDR2: SGHNT, YENEEA. The CDR3 spells CASSFPQGDSTDTQYF. The CDR3 region has the DNA TGTGCCAGCAGCTTCCCTCAGGGGGATAGCACAGATACGCAGTATTTT.

The chain joins TRBV5-4 to TRBJ2-7, with D possibly TRBD1 on 6 matching bases. The V and J ends lost 6 bases and 2 bases respectively, with 12 bases between them. The V gene's germline CDR1 is SGHNT and CDR2 YYREEE (reference sequence). CDR3 length equals 13 residues. The CDR3 loop is CASTDRRTYEQYF. The CDR3 DNA reads as TGTGCCAGCACTGACAGGCGCACCTACGAGCAGTACTTC.